These T cell receptor beta chains were read from a single sample in a study of blood T cell repertoires in COVID-19. Only in-frame clones appear in the TCRdb table, and some are missing; sequencing was by immunoSEQ multiplex PCR. The sample has a few hundred thousand clones; roughly nine tenths are singletons. Material for sequencing was peripheral blood. Receptors originate from a man between 18 and 29 years old who had recovered from COVID-19. CDR3s include the opening cysteine and the closing phenylalanine or tryptophan. The order of the fields is clone size, CDR3 length, D gene, J gene, V gene, CDR3 DNA, CDR3 protein. A D gene is named only where the DNA matches it firmly. Not every row has a clone size; where given, it reads once, few, many or a size class.

clone_size: NA; cdr3_length: 16; d_call: TRBD1; j_call: TRBJ1-5; v_call: TRBV3-1/TRBV3-2; cdr3_nt: TGTGCCAGCAGCCAGGGAGGGACAGGGGGCAATCAGCCCCAGCATTTT; cdr3_aa: CASSQGGTGGNQPQHF
clone_size: NA; cdr3_length: 16; d_call: NA; j_call: TRBJ2-7; v_call: TRBV5-8; cdr3_nt: TGTGCCAGCAGCTTGGGGGCGGGAATGGGCTCCTACGAGCAGTACTTC; cdr3_aa: CASSLGAGMGSYEQYF
clone_size: NA; cdr3_length: 15; d_call: TRBD1; j_call: TRBJ1-1; v_call: TRBV4-2; cdr3_nt: TGTGCCAGCAGCCAACTACAGGGGGTGAACACTGAAGCTTTCTTT; cdr3_aa: CASSQLQGVNTEAFF
clone_size: NA; cdr3_length: 17; d_call: TRBD2; j_call: TRBJ2-3; v_call: TRBV5-4; cdr3_nt: TGTGCCAGCAGCTTGGCTCCCTTCGGGGGAGGGATAGATACGCAGTATTTT; cdr3_aa: CASSLAPFGGGIDTQYF
clone_size: once; cdr3_length: 11; d_call: NA; j_call: TRBJ2-3; v_call: TRBV11-2; cdr3_nt: TGTGCCAGCAGCCTGCGGGATACGCAGTATTTT; cdr3_aa: CASSLRDTQYF
clone_size: NA; cdr3_length: 15; d_call: TRBD1; j_call: TRBJ1-5; v_call: TRBV19; cdr3_nt: TGTGCCAGTAGTCCGGGACAGCTTAGCAATCAGCCCCAGCATTTT; cdr3_aa: CASSPGQLSNQPQHF
clone_size: few; cdr3_length: 17; d_call: TRBD2; j_call: TRBJ2-1; v_call: TRBV6-2/TRBV6-3; cdr3_nt: TGTGCCAGCAGCCCTACTAGCGGGGATTACTCCTACAATGAGCAGTTCTTC; cdr3_aa: CASSPTSGDYSYNEQFF
clone_size: NA; cdr3_length: 17; d_call: TRBD2; j_call: TRBJ2-3; v_call: TRBV19; cdr3_nt: TGTGCCAGTAGGAGTGTAACGGGGGGGGCTGGCACAGATACGCAGTATTTT; cdr3_aa: CASRSVTGGAGTDTQYF
clone_size: NA; cdr3_length: 16; d_call: TRBD1; j_call: TRBJ1-2; v_call: TRBV25-1; cdr3_nt: TGTGCCAGCAGTGACCCTTACCCGACAGGGGGCGACGGCTACACCTTC; cdr3_aa: CASSDPYPTGGDGYTF
clone_size: NA; cdr3_length: 14; d_call: NA; j_call: TRBJ2-7; v_call: TRBV27; cdr3_nt: TGTGCCAGCAGTCTGGGACTGGCAGCCTACGAGCAGTACTTC; cdr3_aa: CASSLGLAAYEQYF
clone_size: NA; cdr3_length: 13; d_call: NA; j_call: TRBJ2-3; v_call: TRBV7-3; cdr3_nt: TGTGCCAGCAGCTCACTGAGCACAGATACGCAGTATTTT; cdr3_aa: CASSSLSTDTQYF
clone_size: NA; cdr3_length: 12; d_call: NA; j_call: TRBJ2-7; v_call: TRBV27; cdr3_nt: TGTGCCAGCAGTTTGCCCGGTTACGAGCAGTACTTC; cdr3_aa: CASSLPGYEQYF
clone_size: few; cdr3_length: 14; d_call: TRBD1; j_call: TRBJ2-7; v_call: TRBV6-1; cdr3_nt: TGTGCCAGCAGTGAGAGTCAGGGGGCGTACGAGCAGTACTTC; cdr3_aa: CASSESQGAYEQYF
clone_size: NA; cdr3_length: 14; d_call: TRBD2; j_call: TRBJ2-1; v_call: TRBV2; cdr3_nt: TGTGCCAGCAGCGTTACTAGCGGTTACAATGAGCAGTTCTTC; cdr3_aa: CASSVTSGYNEQFF
clone_size: NA; cdr3_length: 14; d_call: NA; j_call: TRBJ1-1; v_call: TRBV20-1; cdr3_nt: TGCAGTGCTAGTAGTCGAGGATGGAACACTGAAGCTTTCTTT; cdr3_aa: CSASSRGWNTEAFF
clone_size: NA; cdr3_length: 15; d_call: TRBD1; j_call: TRBJ1-1; v_call: TRBV9; cdr3_nt: TGTGCCAGCAGCGCACTGGACAGGGCGAACACTGAAGCTTTCTTT; cdr3_aa: CASSALDRANTEAFF
clone_size: NA; cdr3_length: 12; d_call: NA; j_call: TRBJ2-5; v_call: TRBV6-5; cdr3_nt: TGTGCCAGCAGAGACTTGGAAGAGACCCAGTACTTC; cdr3_aa: CASRDLEETQYF
clone_size: NA; cdr3_length: 14; d_call: NA; j_call: TRBJ1-6; v_call: TRBV27; cdr3_nt: TGTGCCAGCAGTACTGATCTAAATAATTCACCCCTCCACTTT; cdr3_aa: CASSTDLNNSPLHF
clone_size: NA; cdr3_length: 13; d_call: NA; j_call: TRBJ2-7; v_call: TRBV7-9; cdr3_nt: TGTGCCAGCAGCCGGGCGGGCGGCTACGAGCAGTACTTC; cdr3_aa: CASSRAGGYEQYF
clone_size: once; cdr3_length: 14; d_call: NA; j_call: TRBJ2-7; v_call: TRBV29-1; cdr3_nt: TGCAGCGTTGCCCCGCAGGCCCGCTACGTGGAGCAGTACTTC; cdr3_aa: CSVAPQARYVEQYF
clone_size: once; cdr3_length: 14; d_call: TRBD2; j_call: TRBJ2-3; v_call: TRBV7-2; cdr3_nt: TGTGCCAGCAGCCTGACTAGCGGCACAGATACGCAGTATTTT; cdr3_aa: CASSLTSGTDTQYF
clone_size: NA; cdr3_length: 18; d_call: TRBD1; j_call: TRBJ2-2; v_call: TRBV28; cdr3_nt: TGTGCCAGCAGTCCGACATTCCTGGGACAGACAAACACCGGGGAGCTGTTTTTT; cdr3_aa: CASSPTFLGQTNTGELFF
clone_size: NA; cdr3_length: 15; d_call: TRBD1; j_call: TRBJ2-7; v_call: TRBV6-5; cdr3_nt: TGTGCCAGCAGTTTATACAGGGGGATAGATTACGAGCAGTACTTC; cdr3_aa: CASSLYRGIDYEQYF
clone_size: NA; cdr3_length: 16; d_call: NA; j_call: TRBJ1-5; v_call: TRBV4-3; cdr3_nt: TGCGCCAGCAGCCAAGATGCGGGCGGCCAGAGCAAGCCCCAGCATTTT; cdr3_aa: CASSQDAGGQSKPQHF
clone_size: NA; cdr3_length: 16; d_call: TRBD1; j_call: TRBJ1-1; v_call: TRBV14; cdr3_nt: TGTGCCAGCAGCCAAGATCTGGGGACAGGGAACACTGAAGCTTTCTTT; cdr3_aa: CASSQDLGTGNTEAFF
clone_size: NA; cdr3_length: 17; d_call: TRBD2; j_call: TRBJ2-2; v_call: TRBV9; cdr3_nt: TGTGCCAGCAGCGTACGGTTAGCGGGAGAGTCGGCCGGGGAGCTGTTTTTT; cdr3_aa: CASSVRLAGESAGELFF
clone_size: NA; cdr3_length: 13; d_call: NA; j_call: TRBJ1-1; v_call: TRBV7-9; cdr3_nt: TGTGCCAGCAGTTTAGACACGAACACTGAAGCTTTCTTT; cdr3_aa: CASSLDTNTEAFF
clone_size: NA; cdr3_length: 14; d_call: NA; j_call: TRBJ1-5; v_call: TRBV19; cdr3_nt: TGTGCCAGTAGTTTCCCCCCTCGCAATCAGCCCCAGCATTTT; cdr3_aa: CASSFPPRNQPQHF
clone_size: NA; cdr3_length: 13; d_call: NA; j_call: TRBJ1-1; v_call: TRBV30; cdr3_nt: TGTGCCTGGAGTGTCACCGGAGGGACTGAAGCTTTCTTT; cdr3_aa: CAWSVTGGTEAFF
clone_size: NA; cdr3_length: 15; d_call: NA; j_call: TRBJ2-1; v_call: TRBV7-7; cdr3_nt: TGTGCCAGCAGCTATGGACTGAGTAGGTACAATGAGCAGTTCTTC; cdr3_aa: CASSYGLSRYNEQFF
clone_size: NA; cdr3_length: 12; d_call: NA; j_call: TRBJ2-1; v_call: TRBV9; cdr3_nt: TGTGCCAGCAGTTCTAGGGGTGTTGAGCAGTTCTTC; cdr3_aa: CASSSRGVEQFF
clone_size: NA; cdr3_length: 11; d_call: NA; j_call: TRBJ2-1; v_call: TRBV29-1; cdr3_nt: TGCAGTGCGTGGGGGGGCGAAGAGCAGTTCTTC; cdr3_aa: CSAWGGEEQFF
clone_size: once; cdr3_length: 17; d_call: TRBD1; j_call: TRBJ1-5; v_call: TRBV4-1; cdr3_nt: TGCGCCAGCGCAGGGGACAGGGGTGGAATTAGCAATCAGCCCCAGCATTTT; cdr3_aa: CASAGDRGGISNQPQHF
clone_size: NA; cdr3_length: 17; d_call: TRBD2; j_call: TRBJ2-2; v_call: TRBV6-6; cdr3_nt: TGTGCCAGCAGACGAACTAGCGGGTCAAGTCGCACCGGGGAGCTGTTTTTT; cdr3_aa: CASRRTSGSSRTGELFF
clone_size: NA; cdr3_length: 13; d_call: NA; j_call: TRBJ2-7; v_call: TRBV9; cdr3_nt: TGTGCCAGCAGCAGGGGGGGTTTTGACGAGCAGTACTTC; cdr3_aa: CASSRGGFDEQYF
clone_size: NA; cdr3_length: 13; d_call: NA; j_call: TRBJ1-1; v_call: TRBV7-3; cdr3_nt: TGTGCCAGCAGCTTAACGGAGGACAGTGAAGCTTTCTTT; cdr3_aa: CASSLTEDSEAFF
clone_size: NA; cdr3_length: 13; d_call: NA; j_call: TRBJ2-3; v_call: TRBV15; cdr3_nt: TGTGCCACCAGCAGAGTAGGGGGGGCCACGCAGTATTTT; cdr3_aa: CATSRVGGATQYF
clone_size: NA; cdr3_length: 10; d_call: NA; j_call: TRBJ2-5; v_call: TRBV20-1; cdr3_nt: TGCAGTGCTACGGGGGAGACCCAGTACTTC; cdr3_aa: CSATGETQYF
clone_size: few; cdr3_length: 15; d_call: NA; j_call: TRBJ1-1; v_call: TRBV4-1; cdr3_nt: TGCGCCAGCAGACTTCTACCCGGGTCGGACACTGAAGCTTTCTTT; cdr3_aa: CASRLLPGSDTEAFF
clone_size: NA; cdr3_length: 15; d_call: TRBD2; j_call: TRBJ2-1; v_call: TRBV4-1; cdr3_nt: TGCGCCAGCAGCCGTGGACTAGCGGGACTAGAGGAGCAGTTCTTC; cdr3_aa: CASSRGLAGLEEQFF
clone_size: NA; cdr3_length: 12; d_call: NA; j_call: TRBJ2-7; v_call: TRBV18; cdr3_nt: TGTGCCAGCTCTCGCAGGGGCTACGAGCAGTACTTC; cdr3_aa: CASSRRGYEQYF
clone_size: NA; cdr3_length: 14; d_call: NA; j_call: TRBJ1-3; v_call: TRBV3-1/TRBV3-2; cdr3_nt: TGTGCCAGCAGCCCGGTTAACTCTGGAAACACCATATATTTT; cdr3_aa: CASSPVNSGNTIYF
clone_size: NA; cdr3_length: 16; d_call: NA; j_call: TRBJ2-3; v_call: TRBV11-1; cdr3_nt: TGTGCCAGCAGCATTCAGGGCGCGCTCCTCACAGATACGCAGTATTTT; cdr3_aa: CASSIQGALLTDTQYF
clone_size: NA; cdr3_length: 12; d_call: NA; j_call: TRBJ2-5; v_call: TRBV12-3/TRBV12-4; cdr3_nt: TGTGCCAGCAGTTTAGGAACAGGGACCCAGTACTTC; cdr3_aa: CASSLGTGTQYF
clone_size: NA; cdr3_length: 16; d_call: NA; j_call: TRBJ1-1; v_call: TRBV29-1; cdr3_nt: TGCAGCGTTGAAGATAGGGTGACAGACTTGAACACTGAAGCTTTCTTT; cdr3_aa: CSVEDRVTDLNTEAFF
clone_size: NA; cdr3_length: 17; d_call: NA; j_call: TRBJ2-2; v_call: TRBV5-6; cdr3_nt: TGTGCCAGCAGCTGGGGCCCCCCCCGGTTCGGGACCGGGGAGCTGTTTTTT; cdr3_aa: CASSWGPPRFGTGELFF
clone_size: NA; cdr3_length: 13; d_call: NA; j_call: TRBJ2-2; v_call: TRBV2; cdr3_nt: TGTGCCAGCTTAGACAGAGGCCTATCCCGGCTGTTTTTT; cdr3_aa: CASLDRGLSRLFF
clone_size: NA; cdr3_length: 14; d_call: NA; j_call: TRBJ2-3; v_call: TRBV27; cdr3_nt: TGTGCCAGCAAACCGACGACAGGCACAGATACGCAGTATTTT; cdr3_aa: CASKPTTGTDTQYF
clone_size: NA; cdr3_length: 13; d_call: TRBD1; j_call: TRBJ2-7; v_call: TRBV2; cdr3_nt: TGTGCCGGAGAGGACAGGGTAACAACTCGGCAGTACTTC; cdr3_aa: CAGEDRVTTRQYF
clone_size: NA; cdr3_length: 16; d_call: NA; j_call: TRBJ1-5; v_call: TRBV6-5; cdr3_nt: TGTGCCAGCAGTTACTCGGCCAGGGTTGGCAATCAGCCCCAGCATTTT; cdr3_aa: CASSYSARVGNQPQHF
clone_size: NA; cdr3_length: 15; d_call: TRBD1; j_call: TRBJ1-1; v_call: TRBV7-3; cdr3_nt: TGTGCCAGCAGCCCTGGGACAGGGAAGAACACTGAAGCTTTCTTT; cdr3_aa: CASSPGTGKNTEAFF
clone_size: NA; cdr3_length: 15; d_call: NA; j_call: TRBJ1-6; v_call: TRBV19; cdr3_nt: TGTGCCAGTAGCTGGAGTACCAGGGGTAATTCACCCCTCCACTTT; cdr3_aa: CASSWSTRGNSPLHF
clone_size: NA; cdr3_length: 13; d_call: TRBD1; j_call: TRBJ1-5; v_call: TRBV12-3/TRBV12-4; cdr3_nt: TGTGCCAGCAGCCTCCGGACAGGGAAGGCCCAGCATTTT; cdr3_aa: CASSLRTGKAQHF
clone_size: NA; cdr3_length: 15; d_call: TRBD2; j_call: TRBJ2-3; v_call: TRBV3-1/TRBV3-2; cdr3_nt: TGTGCCAGCAGCCAGGCTAGCGGGGGTGCAGATACGCAGTATTTT; cdr3_aa: CASSQASGGADTQYF
clone_size: NA; cdr3_length: 13; d_call: NA; j_call: TRBJ2-1; v_call: TRBV12-3/TRBV12-4; cdr3_nt: TGTGCCAGCAGTTTAGGACTAGTGGGTGAGCAGTTCTTC; cdr3_aa: CASSLGLVGEQFF
clone_size: NA; cdr3_length: 17; d_call: TRBD2; j_call: TRBJ2-3; v_call: TRBV2; cdr3_nt: TGTGCCAGCAGTGCCGGACTAGCGGGGACTAGCACAGATACGCAGTATTTT; cdr3_aa: CASSAGLAGTSTDTQYF
clone_size: NA; cdr3_length: 16; d_call: TRBD2; j_call: TRBJ2-1; v_call: TRBV18; cdr3_nt: TGTGCCAGCTCATCCGGTAGCGGGGGGGCAGGCAATGAGCAGTTCTTC; cdr3_aa: CASSSGSGGAGNEQFF
clone_size: NA; cdr3_length: 15; d_call: TRBD2; j_call: TRBJ2-7; v_call: TRBV4-1; cdr3_nt: TGCGCCAGCAGCAAATTAGGACTAGCGGGAGATGAGCAGTACTTC; cdr3_aa: CASSKLGLAGDEQYF
clone_size: NA; cdr3_length: 14; d_call: NA; j_call: TRBJ2-7; v_call: TRBV6-5; cdr3_nt: TGTGCCAGCAGACGGTCCGCGGCGTTCTACGAGCAGTACTTC; cdr3_aa: CASRRSAAFYEQYF